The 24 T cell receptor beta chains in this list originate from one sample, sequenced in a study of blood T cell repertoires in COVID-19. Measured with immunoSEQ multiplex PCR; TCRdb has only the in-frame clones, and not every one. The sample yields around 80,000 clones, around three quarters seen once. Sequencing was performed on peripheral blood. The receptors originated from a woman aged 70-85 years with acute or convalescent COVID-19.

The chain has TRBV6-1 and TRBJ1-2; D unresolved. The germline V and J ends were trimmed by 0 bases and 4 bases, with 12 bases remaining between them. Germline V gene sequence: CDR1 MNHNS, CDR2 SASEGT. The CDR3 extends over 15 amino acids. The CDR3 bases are TGTGCCAGCAGTGAAGCTGTACGGACTTCCTATGGCTACACCTTC. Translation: CASSEAVRTSYGYTF.

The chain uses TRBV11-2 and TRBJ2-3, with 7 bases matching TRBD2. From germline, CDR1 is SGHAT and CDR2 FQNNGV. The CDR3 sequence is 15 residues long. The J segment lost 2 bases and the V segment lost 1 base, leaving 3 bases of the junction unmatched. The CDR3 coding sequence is TGTGCCAGCAGCTTAGGACTAGCTCCCACAGATACGCAGTATTTT. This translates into CASSLGLAPTDTQYF.

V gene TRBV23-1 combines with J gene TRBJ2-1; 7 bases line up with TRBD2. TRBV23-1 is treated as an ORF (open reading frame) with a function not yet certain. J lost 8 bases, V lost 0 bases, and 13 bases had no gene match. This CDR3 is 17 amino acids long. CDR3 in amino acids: CASSQSGGSEPWDEQFF. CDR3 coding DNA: TGCGCCAGCAGTCAATCGGGGGGGAGCGAACCTTGGGATGAGCAGTTCTTC.

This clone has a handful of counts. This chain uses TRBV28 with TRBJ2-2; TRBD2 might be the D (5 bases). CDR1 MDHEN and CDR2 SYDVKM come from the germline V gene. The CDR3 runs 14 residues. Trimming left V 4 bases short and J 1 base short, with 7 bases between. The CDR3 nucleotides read TGTGCCAGCAGTTATGAGGGGAACACCGGGGAGCTGTTTTTT. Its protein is CASSYEGNTGELFF.

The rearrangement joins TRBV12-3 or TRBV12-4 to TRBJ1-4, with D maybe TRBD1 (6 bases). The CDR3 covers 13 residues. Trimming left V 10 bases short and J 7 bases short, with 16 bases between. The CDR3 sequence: CATLRDKGEKLFF. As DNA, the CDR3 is TGTGCCACCCTCCGGGACAAGGGTGAAAAACTGTTTTTT.

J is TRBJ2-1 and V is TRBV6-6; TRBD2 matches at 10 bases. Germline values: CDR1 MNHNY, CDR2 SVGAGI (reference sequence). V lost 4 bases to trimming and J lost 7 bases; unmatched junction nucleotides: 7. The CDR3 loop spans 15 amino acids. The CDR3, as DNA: TGTGCCAGCAGTTTACTAGCGGGGTCAGGGAATGAGCAGTTCTTC. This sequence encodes CASSLLAGSGNEQFF.

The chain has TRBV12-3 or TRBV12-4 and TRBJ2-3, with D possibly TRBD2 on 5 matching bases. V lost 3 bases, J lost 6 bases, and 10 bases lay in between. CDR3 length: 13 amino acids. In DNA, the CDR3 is TGTGCCAGCAGTTTCGGGGTGGGGGATACGCAGTATTTT. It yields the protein CASSFGVGDTQYF.

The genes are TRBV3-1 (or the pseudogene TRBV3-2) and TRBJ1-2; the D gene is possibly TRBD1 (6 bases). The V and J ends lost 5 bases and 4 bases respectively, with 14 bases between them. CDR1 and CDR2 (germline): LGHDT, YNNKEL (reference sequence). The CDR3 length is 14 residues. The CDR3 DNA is TGTGCCAGCAGCTTAAAGGGGGTTCGCTATGGCTACACCTTC. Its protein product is CASSLKGVRYGYTF.

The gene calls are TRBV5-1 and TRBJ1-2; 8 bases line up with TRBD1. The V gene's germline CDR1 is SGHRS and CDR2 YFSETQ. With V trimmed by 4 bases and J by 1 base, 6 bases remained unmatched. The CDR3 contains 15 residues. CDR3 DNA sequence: TGCGCCAGCAGCCACTTGACAGGGGATAACTATGGCTACACCTTC. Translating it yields CASSHLTGDNYGYTF.

The CDR3 DNA is TGCAGCGTTGACAAACAGGGAGGGGACTATGGCTACACCTTC. Its translation is CSVDKQGGDYGYTF. The rearrangement links TRBV29-1 to TRBJ1-2; possibly TRBD1 for D (6 bases). The CDR3 length is 14 residues. V lost 3 bases and J 3 bases, leaving 14 bases between the germline ends. The germline gives CDR1 SQVTM, CDR2 ANQGSEA.

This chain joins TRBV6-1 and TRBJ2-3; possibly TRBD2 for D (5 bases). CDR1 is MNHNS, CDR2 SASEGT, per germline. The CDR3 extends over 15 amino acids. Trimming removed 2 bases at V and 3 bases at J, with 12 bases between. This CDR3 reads CASSEHLARTDTQYF. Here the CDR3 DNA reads TGTGCCAGCAGTGAACATCTAGCCCGAACAGATACGCAGTATTTT.

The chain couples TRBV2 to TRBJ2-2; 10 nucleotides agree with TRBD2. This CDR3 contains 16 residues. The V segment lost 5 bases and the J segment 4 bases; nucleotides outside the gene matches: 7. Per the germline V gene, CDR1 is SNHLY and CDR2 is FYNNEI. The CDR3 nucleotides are TGTGCCAGCAGTCGGGGACTAGCGAAATCCACCGGGGAGCTGTTTTTT. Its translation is CASSRGLAKSTGELFF.

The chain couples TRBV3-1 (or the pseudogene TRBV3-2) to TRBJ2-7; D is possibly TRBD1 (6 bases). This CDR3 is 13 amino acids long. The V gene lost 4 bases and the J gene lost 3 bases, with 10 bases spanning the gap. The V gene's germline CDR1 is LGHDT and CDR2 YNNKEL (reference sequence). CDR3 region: CASSRTENYEQYF. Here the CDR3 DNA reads TGTGCCAGCAGCCGGACAGAAAACTACGAGCAGTACTTC.

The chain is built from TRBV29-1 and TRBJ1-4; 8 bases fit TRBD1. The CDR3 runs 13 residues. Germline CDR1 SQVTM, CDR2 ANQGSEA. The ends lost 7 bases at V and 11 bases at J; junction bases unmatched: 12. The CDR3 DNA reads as TGCAGCGCGGACCCGGGGACAGGTGGGAAACTGTTTTTT. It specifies CSADPGTGGKLFF.

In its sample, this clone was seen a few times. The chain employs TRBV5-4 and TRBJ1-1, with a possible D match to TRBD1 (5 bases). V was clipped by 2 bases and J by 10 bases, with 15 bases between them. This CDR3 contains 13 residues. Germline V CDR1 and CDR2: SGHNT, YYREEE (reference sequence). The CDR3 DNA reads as TGTGCCAGCAGCTTTCGGGGGTCGGGGGGAGCTTTCTTT. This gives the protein CASSFRGSGGAFF.

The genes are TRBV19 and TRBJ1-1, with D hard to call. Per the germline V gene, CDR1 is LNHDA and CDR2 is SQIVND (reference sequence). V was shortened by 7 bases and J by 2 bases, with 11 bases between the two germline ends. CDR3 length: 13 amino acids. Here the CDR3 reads CASKSEVNTEAFF. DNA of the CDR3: TGTGCCAGTAAGTCGGAGGTCAACACTGAAGCTTTCTTT.

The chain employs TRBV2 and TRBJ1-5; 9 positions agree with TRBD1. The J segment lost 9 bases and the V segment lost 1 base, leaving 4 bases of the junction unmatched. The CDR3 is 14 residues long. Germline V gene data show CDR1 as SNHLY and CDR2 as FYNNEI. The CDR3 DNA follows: TGTGCCAGCAGTGAAGTTAGGACAGGGGTGCCCCAGCATTTT. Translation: CASSEVRTGVPQHF.

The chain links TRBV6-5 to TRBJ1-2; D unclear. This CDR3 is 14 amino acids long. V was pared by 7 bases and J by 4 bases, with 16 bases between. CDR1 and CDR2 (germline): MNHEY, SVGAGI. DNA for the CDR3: TGTGCCAGCACCGAACAGATTCCCTCCTATGGCTACACCTTC. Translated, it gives CASTEQIPSYGYTF.

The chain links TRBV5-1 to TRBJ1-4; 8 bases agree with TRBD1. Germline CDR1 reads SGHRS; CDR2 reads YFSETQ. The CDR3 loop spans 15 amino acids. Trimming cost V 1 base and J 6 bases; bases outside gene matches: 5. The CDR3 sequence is CASSLHYRGDEKLFF. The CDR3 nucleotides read TGCGCCAGCAGCTTGCACTACAGGGGGGATGAAAAACTGTTTTTT.

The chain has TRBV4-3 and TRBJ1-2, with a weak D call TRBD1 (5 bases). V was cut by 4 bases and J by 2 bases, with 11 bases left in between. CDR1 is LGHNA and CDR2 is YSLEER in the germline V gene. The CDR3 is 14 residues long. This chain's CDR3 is CASSPARGNYGYTF. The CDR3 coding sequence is TGCGCCAGCAGCCCCGCCCGGGGGAACTATGGCTACACCTTC.

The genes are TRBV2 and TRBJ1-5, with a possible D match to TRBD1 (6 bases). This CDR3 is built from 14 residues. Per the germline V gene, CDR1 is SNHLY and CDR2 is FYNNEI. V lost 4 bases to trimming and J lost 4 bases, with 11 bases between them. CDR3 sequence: CASSVLRGNQPQHF. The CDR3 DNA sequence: TGTGCCAGCAGTGTGTTGAGGGGGAATCAGCCCCAGCATTTT.

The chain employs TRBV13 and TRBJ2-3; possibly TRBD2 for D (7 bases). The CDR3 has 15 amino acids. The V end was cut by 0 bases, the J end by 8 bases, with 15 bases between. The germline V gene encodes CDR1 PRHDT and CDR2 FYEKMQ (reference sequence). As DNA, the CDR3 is TGTGCCAGCAGCTTAGGTGGGGGGGGCTTAGCTACGCAGTATTTT. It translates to CASSLGGGGLATQYF.

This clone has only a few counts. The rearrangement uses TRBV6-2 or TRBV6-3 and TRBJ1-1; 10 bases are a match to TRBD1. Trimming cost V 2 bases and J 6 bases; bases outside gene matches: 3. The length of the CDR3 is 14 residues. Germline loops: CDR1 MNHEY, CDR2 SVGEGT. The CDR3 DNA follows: TGTGCCAGCAGTTACACCGGACAGGGGGCTGAAGCTTTCTTT. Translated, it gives CASSYTGQGAEAFF.

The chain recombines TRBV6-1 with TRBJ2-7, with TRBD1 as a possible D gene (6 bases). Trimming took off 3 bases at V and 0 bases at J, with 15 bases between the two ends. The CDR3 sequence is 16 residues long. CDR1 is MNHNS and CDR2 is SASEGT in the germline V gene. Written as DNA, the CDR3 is TGTGCCAGCAGTGAGTCCGGGGCAGGGGTCTCCTACGAGCAGTACTTC. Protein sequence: CASSESGAGVSYEQYF.